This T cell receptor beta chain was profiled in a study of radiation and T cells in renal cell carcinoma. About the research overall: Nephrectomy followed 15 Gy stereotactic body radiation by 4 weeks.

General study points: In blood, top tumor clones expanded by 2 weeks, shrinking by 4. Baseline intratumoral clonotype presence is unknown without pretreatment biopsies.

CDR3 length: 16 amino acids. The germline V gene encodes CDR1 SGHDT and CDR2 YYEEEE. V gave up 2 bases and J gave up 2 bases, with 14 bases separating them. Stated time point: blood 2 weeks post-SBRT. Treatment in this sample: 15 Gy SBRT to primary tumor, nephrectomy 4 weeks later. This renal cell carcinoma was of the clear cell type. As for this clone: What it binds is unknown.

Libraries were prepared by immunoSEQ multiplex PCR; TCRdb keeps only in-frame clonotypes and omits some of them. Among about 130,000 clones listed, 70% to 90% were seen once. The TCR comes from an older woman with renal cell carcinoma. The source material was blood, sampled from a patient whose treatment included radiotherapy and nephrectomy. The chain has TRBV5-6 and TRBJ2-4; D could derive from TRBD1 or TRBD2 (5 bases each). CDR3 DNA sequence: TGTGCCAGCAGCTTTTTAGCGCCAGGGCCCAAAAACATTCAGTACTTC. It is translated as CASSFLAPGPKNIQYF.